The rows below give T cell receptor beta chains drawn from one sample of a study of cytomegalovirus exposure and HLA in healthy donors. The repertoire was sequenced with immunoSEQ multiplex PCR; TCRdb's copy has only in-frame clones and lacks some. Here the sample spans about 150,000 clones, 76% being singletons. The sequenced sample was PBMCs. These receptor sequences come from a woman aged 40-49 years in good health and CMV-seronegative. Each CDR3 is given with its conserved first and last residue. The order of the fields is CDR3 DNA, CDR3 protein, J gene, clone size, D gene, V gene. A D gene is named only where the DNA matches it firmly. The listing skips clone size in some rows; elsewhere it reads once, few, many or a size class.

CDR3 DNA: TGTGCCAGCCACACGGCAGGGGCCGCTAATGAAAAACTGTTTTTT; CDR3 protein: CASHTAGAANEKLFF; J gene: TRBJ1-4; clone size: NA; D gene: NA; V gene: TRBV28
CDR3 DNA: TGTGCCAGCAGCTTGTGGGCAGTTTCGGGGACACCCCTCCACTTT; CDR3 protein: CASSLWAVSGTPLHF; J gene: TRBJ1-6; clone size: few; D gene: NA; V gene: TRBV5-5
CDR3 DNA: TGTGCCAGCAGTGACGTGAGGGGGAGCTATGGCTACACCTTC; CDR3 protein: CASSDVRGSYGYTF; J gene: TRBJ1-2; clone size: NA; D gene: NA; V gene: TRBV6-1
CDR3 DNA: TGTGCCAGCAGTATCGGACAGGGCTACAATGAGCAGTTCTTC; CDR3 protein: CASSIGQGYNEQFF; J gene: TRBJ2-1; clone size: NA; D gene: TRBD1; V gene: TRBV27
CDR3 DNA: TGTGCCAGCTCACCCTCCAGGGGGTCAGGCCCCTACAATGAGCAGTTCTTC; CDR3 protein: CASSPSRGSGPYNEQFF; J gene: TRBJ2-1; clone size: NA; D gene: TRBD1; V gene: TRBV18
CDR3 DNA: TGTGCCAGCAGTGAAGGGGCAGCTTATAGCAATCAGCCCCAGCATTTT; CDR3 protein: CASSEGAAYSNQPQHF; J gene: TRBJ1-5; clone size: NA; D gene: NA; V gene: TRBV2
CDR3 DNA: TGTGCCAGCAGTCTCCCAGGGACAGGGGTAATGAACACTGAAGCTTTCTTT; CDR3 protein: CASSLPGTGVMNTEAFF; J gene: TRBJ1-1; clone size: NA; D gene: TRBD1; V gene: TRBV28
CDR3 DNA: TGTGCCAGCACCTCAATGGACAGCCTCACAGATACGCAGTATTTT; CDR3 protein: CASTSMDSLTDTQYF; J gene: TRBJ2-3; clone size: few; D gene: NA; V gene: TRBV9
CDR3 DNA: TGTGCCAGCACCATCTTGGGGGGGGAGCGCGAGACCCAGTACTTC; CDR3 protein: CASTILGGERETQYF; J gene: TRBJ2-5; clone size: NA; D gene: TRBD2; V gene: TRBV2
CDR3 DNA: TGTGCCAGCAGGCCCGGGACCCTACAGCGGGGTAAGCAGTACTTC; CDR3 protein: CASRPGTLQRGKQYF; J gene: TRBJ2-7; clone size: NA; D gene: TRBD2; V gene: TRBV2
CDR3 DNA: TGTGCCAGCAGTAGCCCCCCCCGGGATCCCTACGAGCAGTACTTC; CDR3 protein: CASSSPPRDPYEQYF; J gene: TRBJ2-7; clone size: NA; D gene: NA; V gene: TRBV21-1
CDR3 DNA: TGTGCCAGCAGCAGTTGGGACTTCGGGCTAGCCAAAAACATTCAGTACTTC; CDR3 protein: CASSSWDFGLAKNIQYF; J gene: TRBJ2-4; clone size: NA; D gene: NA; V gene: TRBV27
CDR3 DNA: TGTGCCAGCAAAACCGGGACAGGGGTTGGCTACACCTTC; CDR3 protein: CASKTGTGVGYTF; J gene: TRBJ1-2; clone size: NA; D gene: TRBD1; V gene: TRBV2
CDR3 DNA: TGTGCCAGCAGCTTCGGGCAGACTATGAACACTGAAGCTTTCTTT; CDR3 protein: CASSFGQTMNTEAFF; J gene: TRBJ1-1; clone size: few; D gene: NA; V gene: TRBV7-9
CDR3 DNA: TGCGCCAGCAGCTTGGATCTGAGGGTAGCTTTCTTT; CDR3 protein: CASSLDLRVAFF; J gene: TRBJ1-1; clone size: NA; D gene: NA; V gene: TRBV5-1
CDR3 DNA: TGTGCCAGCAGCCCGACGGGAGGACAGCCTTACGAGCAGTACTTC; CDR3 protein: CASSPTGGQPYEQYF; J gene: TRBJ2-7; clone size: NA; D gene: NA; V gene: TRBV7-9
CDR3 DNA: TGTGCCAGCACCCCTTGGGGTCGGGACAGGGGGATGGGTCAGCCCCAGCATTTT; CDR3 protein: CASTPWGRDRGMGQPQHF; J gene: TRBJ1-5; clone size: NA; D gene: TRBD1; V gene: TRBV27
CDR3 DNA: TGTGCCAGCAGTGAATCTTACGAGCAGTACTTC; CDR3 protein: CASSESYEQYF; J gene: TRBJ2-7; clone size: NA; D gene: NA; V gene: TRBV25-1
CDR3 DNA: TGTGCCAGCAGACCCGGGACAGATAACACTGAAGCTTTCTTT; CDR3 protein: CASRPGTDNTEAFF; J gene: TRBJ1-1; clone size: NA; D gene: TRBD1; V gene: TRBV5-5
CDR3 DNA: TGTGCCAGCAGTGAAGCCACAGGGAAGTGGAGTGGCTACACCTTC; CDR3 protein: CASSEATGKWSGYTF; J gene: TRBJ1-2; clone size: once; D gene: NA; V gene: TRBV2
CDR3 DNA: TGTGCCAGCAGCTTAGAGGTGGGCAGGGGGCGGCCTGAAGCTTTCTTT; CDR3 protein: CASSLEVGRGRPEAFF; J gene: TRBJ1-1; clone size: NA; D gene: TRBD1; V gene: TRBV7-9
CDR3 DNA: TGTGCCAGCAGTCCGTTTCCGACAGGGAGTTATGACTATGGCTACACCTTC; CDR3 protein: CASSPFPTGSYDYGYTF; J gene: TRBJ1-2; clone size: once; D gene: TRBD1; V gene: TRBV27
CDR3 DNA: TGTGCCAGCAGCTTGAGGGCGACTCGGGATAATTCACCCCTCCACTTT; CDR3 protein: CASSLRATRDNSPLHF; J gene: TRBJ1-6; clone size: NA; D gene: NA; V gene: TRBV7-9
CDR3 DNA: TGCACCACTATTACCGGGACTAGCCCGGATAGCTCCTACAATGAGCAGTTCTTC; CDR3 protein: CTTITGTSPDSSYNEQFF; J gene: TRBJ2-1; clone size: NA; D gene: NA; V gene: TRBV1
CDR3 DNA: TGTGCCAGCAGCTTAGTCCCGACAGGGCAGGGCCCAAAGTCTGGCTACACCTTC; CDR3 protein: CASSLVPTGQGPKSGYTF; J gene: TRBJ1-2; clone size: once; D gene: TRBD1; V gene: TRBV11-2
CDR3 DNA: TGTGCCATTGACAGGGGGCTCGGGTCACCCCTCCACTTT; CDR3 protein: CAIDRGLGSPLHF; J gene: TRBJ1-6; clone size: NA; D gene: TRBD1; V gene: TRBV2
CDR3 DNA: TGTGCCAGCAGTTTGCGGGGGGAGAATGAAAAACTGTTTTTT; CDR3 protein: CASSLRGENEKLFF; J gene: TRBJ1-4; clone size: NA; D gene: NA; V gene: TRBV28
CDR3 DNA: TGTGCCAGCAGCCAAGAGCAAGGACAGGGGAACTATGGCTACACCTTC; CDR3 protein: CASSQEQGQGNYGYTF; J gene: TRBJ1-2; clone size: NA; D gene: TRBD1; V gene: TRBV4-2
CDR3 DNA: TGTGCCAGTAGTAGTCCAGGACAGGCCGTTTACAATGAGCAGTTCTTC; CDR3 protein: CASSSPGQAVYNEQFF; J gene: TRBJ2-1; clone size: NA; D gene: TRBD1; V gene: TRBV19
CDR3 DNA: TGCGCCAGCAGCTTGGTTCCGGGCACAGATACGCAGTATTTT; CDR3 protein: CASSLVPGTDTQYF; J gene: TRBJ2-3; clone size: once; D gene: NA; V gene: TRBV5-1
CDR3 DNA: TGTGCCAGCAGAAATAAGGGGTTCCTCAATGAAAAACTGTTTTTT; CDR3 protein: CASRNKGFLNEKLFF; J gene: TRBJ1-4; clone size: few; D gene: NA; V gene: TRBV2
CDR3 DNA: TGTGCCAGCAGTGCGTTACAGGGGTTATACTCCTACGAGCAGTACTTC; CDR3 protein: CASSALQGLYSYEQYF; J gene: TRBJ2-7; clone size: NA; D gene: TRBD1; V gene: TRBV25-1
CDR3 DNA: TGTGCCTGTTTACTAGGACAGCCTAATGAAAAACTGTTTTTT; CDR3 protein: CACLLGQPNEKLFF; J gene: TRBJ1-4; clone size: NA; D gene: NA; V gene: TRBV30
CDR3 DNA: TGTGCCAGCTCACCTCCGACTAGCGGGAGTAGGGATGAGCAGTTCTTC; CDR3 protein: CASSPPTSGSRDEQFF; J gene: TRBJ2-1; clone size: NA; D gene: TRBD2; V gene: TRBV18
CDR3 DNA: TGTGCCAGCAGCCCACACAGGGGGAACACTGAAGCTTTCTTT; CDR3 protein: CASSPHRGNTEAFF; J gene: TRBJ1-1; clone size: NA; D gene: TRBD1; V gene: TRBV9
CDR3 DNA: TGTGCCAGCAGCATAATACAGGGGGGATCCTCTGGAAACACCATATATTTT; CDR3 protein: CASSIIQGGSSGNTIYF; J gene: TRBJ1-3; clone size: NA; D gene: TRBD1; V gene: TRBV5-8
CDR3 DNA: TGTGCCAGCAGCTTGGACAGAAACTATGGCTACACCTTC; CDR3 protein: CASSLDRNYGYTF; J gene: TRBJ1-2; clone size: NA; D gene: NA; V gene: TRBV5-4
CDR3 DNA: TGCGCCAGCCAAACAGGGGCAAGGTCCTACGAGCAGTACTTC; CDR3 protein: CASQTGARSYEQYF; J gene: TRBJ2-7; clone size: NA; D gene: TRBD1; V gene: TRBV10-2
CDR3 DNA: TGCGCCAGCAGCTCCGGGACAGGGGAGGCTGGAAACACCATATATTTT; CDR3 protein: CASSSGTGEAGNTIYF; J gene: TRBJ1-3; clone size: NA; D gene: TRBD1; V gene: TRBV5-1
CDR3 DNA: TGTGCCAGCAGCCCGGGACTAGCGGGAGTGGGGGGTCATGAGCAGTTCTTC; CDR3 protein: CASSPGLAGVGGHEQFF; J gene: TRBJ2-1; clone size: once; D gene: TRBD2; V gene: TRBV11-2
CDR3 DNA: TGTGCCAGCAGCTTAGCGACTACTAATGAGCAGTTCTTC; CDR3 protein: CASSLATTNEQFF; J gene: TRBJ2-1; clone size: NA; D gene: NA; V gene: TRBV7-2
CDR3 DNA: TGCGCCAGCGGGGGACAGGGGGCGCCTGAAAAACTGTTTTTT; CDR3 protein: CASGGQGAPEKLFF; J gene: TRBJ1-4; clone size: few; D gene: TRBD1; V gene: TRBV10-2
CDR3 DNA: TGTGCCAGCAGTTTAAGGGACAGGGGATGGGAGACCCAGTACTTC; CDR3 protein: CASSLRDRGWETQYF; J gene: TRBJ2-5; clone size: NA; D gene: TRBD1; V gene: TRBV27
CDR3 DNA: TGTGCCAGTAGTATAATCCTAGCTTCATCCTACGAGCAGTACTTC; CDR3 protein: CASSIILASSYEQYF; J gene: TRBJ2-7; clone size: NA; D gene: NA; V gene: TRBV19
CDR3 DNA: TGTGCCAGCAGTGGACGGGGGGGCCTTAGCACAGATACGCAGTATTTT; CDR3 protein: CASSGRGGLSTDTQYF; J gene: TRBJ2-3; clone size: NA; D gene: TRBD2; V gene: TRBV2